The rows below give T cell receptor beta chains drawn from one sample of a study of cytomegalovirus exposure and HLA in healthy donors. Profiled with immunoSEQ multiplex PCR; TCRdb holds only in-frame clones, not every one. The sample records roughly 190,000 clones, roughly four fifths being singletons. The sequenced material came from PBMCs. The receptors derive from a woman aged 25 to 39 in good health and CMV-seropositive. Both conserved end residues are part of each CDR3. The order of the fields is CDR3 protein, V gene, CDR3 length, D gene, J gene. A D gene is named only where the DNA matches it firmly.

cdr3_aa: CASGLALRFEKTDYSEQYF; v_call: TRBV12-5; cdr3_length: 19; d_call: -; j_call: TRBJ2-7
cdr3_aa: CASSYGQGRGANVLTF; v_call: TRBV6-5; cdr3_length: 16; d_call: TRBD1; j_call: TRBJ2-6
cdr3_aa: CASSLRGIGNQPQHF; v_call: TRBV7-8; cdr3_length: 15; d_call: -; j_call: TRBJ1-5
cdr3_aa: CASSLDRFTEAFF; v_call: TRBV7-2; cdr3_length: 13; d_call: -; j_call: TRBJ1-1
cdr3_aa: CASSRSSGLAGAYEQYF; v_call: TRBV18; cdr3_length: 17; d_call: TRBD2; j_call: -
cdr3_aa: CATSRASDSNQPQHF; v_call: TRBV15; cdr3_length: 15; d_call: -; j_call: TRBJ1-5
cdr3_aa: CASRARVLDTEAFF; v_call: TRBV28; cdr3_length: 14; d_call: -; j_call: TRBJ1-1
cdr3_aa: CASSLRLELADTQYF; v_call: TRBV7-2; cdr3_length: 15; d_call: -; j_call: TRBJ2-3
cdr3_aa: CASSFQGSREYGYTF; v_call: TRBV28; cdr3_length: 15; d_call: -; j_call: TRBJ1-2
cdr3_aa: CASFSKQKAAYEQYF; v_call: TRBV4-1; cdr3_length: 15; d_call: -; j_call: TRBJ2-7
cdr3_aa: CASTGGATPYEQYF; v_call: TRBV28; cdr3_length: 14; d_call: -; j_call: TRBJ2-7
cdr3_aa: CASSDRASYEQYF; v_call: TRBV11-2; cdr3_length: 13; d_call: TRBD1; j_call: TRBJ2-7
cdr3_aa: CASSSGTDGGTGSEQFF; v_call: TRBV7-2; cdr3_length: 17; d_call: TRBD2; j_call: TRBJ2-1
cdr3_aa: CASIPGQGAPYEQYF; v_call: TRBV4-1; cdr3_length: 15; d_call: TRBD1; j_call: TRBJ2-7
cdr3_aa: CASSSLGTGGTWRNEQFF; v_call: TRBV18; cdr3_length: 18; d_call: TRBD1; j_call: TRBJ2-1
cdr3_aa: CAISEAPGRGSSYEQYF; v_call: TRBV10-3; cdr3_length: 17; d_call: -; j_call: TRBJ2-7
cdr3_aa: CASSPGVGANYEQYF; v_call: TRBV10-1; cdr3_length: 15; d_call: -; j_call: TRBJ2-7
cdr3_aa: CAWSREGDVKAFF; v_call: TRBV30; cdr3_length: 13; d_call: -; j_call: TRBJ1-1
cdr3_aa: CASSGPGSGANVLTF; v_call: TRBV2; cdr3_length: 15; d_call: -; j_call: TRBJ2-6
cdr3_aa: CASSPWTGDGSPLHF; v_call: TRBV16; cdr3_length: 15; d_call: TRBD1; j_call: TRBJ1-6
cdr3_aa: CASSYGLQGAEAFF; v_call: TRBV6-5; cdr3_length: 14; d_call: TRBD1; j_call: TRBJ1-1
cdr3_aa: CASSALPFNQPQHF; v_call: TRBV28; cdr3_length: 14; d_call: -; j_call: TRBJ1-5
cdr3_aa: CASSGGFLLYEQYF; v_call: TRBV5-1; cdr3_length: 14; d_call: -; j_call: TRBJ2-7
cdr3_aa: CASSLGVGSPYEQYF; v_call: TRBV7-2; cdr3_length: 15; d_call: -; j_call: TRBJ2-7
cdr3_aa: CASRPRSGRLGEQYF; v_call: TRBV5-8; cdr3_length: 15; d_call: TRBD2; j_call: TRBJ2-7
cdr3_aa: CASRRGTSGRAETQYF; v_call: TRBV6-6; cdr3_length: 16; d_call: TRBD2; j_call: TRBJ2-5
cdr3_aa: CASFHSSGSQYNEQFF; v_call: TRBV28; cdr3_length: 16; d_call: TRBD2; j_call: TRBJ2-1
cdr3_aa: CASRQFGSGQSQFF; v_call: TRBV28; cdr3_length: 14; d_call: -; j_call: TRBJ2-1
cdr3_aa: CASSLWDSNYGYTF; v_call: TRBV28; cdr3_length: 14; d_call: -; j_call: TRBJ1-2
cdr3_aa: CASSLRPGETYEQYF; v_call: TRBV5-6; cdr3_length: 15; d_call: -; j_call: TRBJ2-7
cdr3_aa: CASRDISGNTIYF; v_call: TRBV27; cdr3_length: 13; d_call: -; j_call: TRBJ1-3
cdr3_aa: CASSGTSFSRSYNEQFF; v_call: TRBV19; cdr3_length: 17; d_call: TRBD2; j_call: TRBJ2-1
cdr3_aa: CASSASRRVGRRNTEAFF; v_call: TRBV10-2; cdr3_length: 18; d_call: -; j_call: TRBJ1-1
cdr3_aa: CASSVGRAADTQYF; v_call: TRBV27; cdr3_length: 14; d_call: TRBD2; j_call: TRBJ2-3
cdr3_aa: CASSLGHSYEQYF; v_call: TRBV5-1; cdr3_length: 13; d_call: -; j_call: TRBJ2-7
cdr3_aa: CASSLGSYQETQYF; v_call: TRBV5-5; cdr3_length: 14; d_call: -; j_call: TRBJ2-5
cdr3_aa: CASSPPSQDEQFF; v_call: TRBV7-9; cdr3_length: 13; d_call: -; j_call: TRBJ2-1
cdr3_aa: CASSRTGPGELFF; v_call: TRBV6-1; cdr3_length: 13; d_call: TRBD1; j_call: TRBJ2-2
cdr3_aa: CASRTSREVVDNEQFF; v_call: TRBV28; cdr3_length: 16; d_call: -; j_call: TRBJ2-1
cdr3_aa: CASSLTGAGTYEQYF; v_call: TRBV27; cdr3_length: 15; d_call: TRBD1; j_call: TRBJ2-7